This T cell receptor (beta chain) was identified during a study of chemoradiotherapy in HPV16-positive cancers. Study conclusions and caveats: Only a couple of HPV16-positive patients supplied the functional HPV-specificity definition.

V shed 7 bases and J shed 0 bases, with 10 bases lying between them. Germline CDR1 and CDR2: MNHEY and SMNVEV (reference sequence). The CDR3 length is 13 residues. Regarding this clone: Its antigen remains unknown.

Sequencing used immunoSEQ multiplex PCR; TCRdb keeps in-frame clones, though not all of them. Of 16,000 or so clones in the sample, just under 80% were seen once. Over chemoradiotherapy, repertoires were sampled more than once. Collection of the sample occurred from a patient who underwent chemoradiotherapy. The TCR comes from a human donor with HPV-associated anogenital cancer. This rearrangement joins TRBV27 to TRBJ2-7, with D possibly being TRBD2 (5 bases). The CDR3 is CASTEGPSYEQYF. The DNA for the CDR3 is TGTGCCAGCACAGAGGGCCCCTCCTACGAGCAGTACTTC.